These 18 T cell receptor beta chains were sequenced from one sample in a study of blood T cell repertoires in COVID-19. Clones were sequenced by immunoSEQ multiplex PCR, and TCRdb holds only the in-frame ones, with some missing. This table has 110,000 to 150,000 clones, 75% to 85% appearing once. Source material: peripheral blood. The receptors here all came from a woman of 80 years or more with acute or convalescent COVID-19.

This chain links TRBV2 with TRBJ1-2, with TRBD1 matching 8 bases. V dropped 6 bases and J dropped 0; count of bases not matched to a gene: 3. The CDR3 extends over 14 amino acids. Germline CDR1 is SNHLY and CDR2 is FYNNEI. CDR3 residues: CASSKGQANYGYTF. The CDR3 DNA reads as TGTGCCAGCAGCAAGGGACAGGCTAACTATGGCTACACCTTC.

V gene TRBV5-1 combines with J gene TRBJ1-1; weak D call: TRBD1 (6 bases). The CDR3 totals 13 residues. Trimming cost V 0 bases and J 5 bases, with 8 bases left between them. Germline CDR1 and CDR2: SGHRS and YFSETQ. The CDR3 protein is CASSLEQGTEAFF. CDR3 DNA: TGCGCCAGCAGCTTGGAACAGGGAACTGAAGCTTTCTTT.

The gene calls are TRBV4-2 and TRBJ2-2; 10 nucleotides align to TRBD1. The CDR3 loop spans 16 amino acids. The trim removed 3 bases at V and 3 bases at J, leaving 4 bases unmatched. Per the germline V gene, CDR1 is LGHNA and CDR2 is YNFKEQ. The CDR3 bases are TGTGCCAGCAGCCAGGACAGGGGGGGCCACACCGGGGAGCTGTTTTTT. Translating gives CASSQDRGGHTGELFF.

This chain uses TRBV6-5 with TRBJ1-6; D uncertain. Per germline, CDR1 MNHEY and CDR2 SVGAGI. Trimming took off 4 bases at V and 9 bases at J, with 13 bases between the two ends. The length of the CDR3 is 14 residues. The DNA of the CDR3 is TGTGCCAGCAGTTCCTCTTTCCGGTTTTCACCCCTCCACTTT. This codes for CASSSSFRFSPLHF.

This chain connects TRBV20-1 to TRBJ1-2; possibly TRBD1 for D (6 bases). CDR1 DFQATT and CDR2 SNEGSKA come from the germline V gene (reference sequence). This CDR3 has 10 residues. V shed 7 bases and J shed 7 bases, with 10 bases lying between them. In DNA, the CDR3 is TGCAGTGACAGGGCCGGTGGCTACACCTTC. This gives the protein CSDRAGGYTF.

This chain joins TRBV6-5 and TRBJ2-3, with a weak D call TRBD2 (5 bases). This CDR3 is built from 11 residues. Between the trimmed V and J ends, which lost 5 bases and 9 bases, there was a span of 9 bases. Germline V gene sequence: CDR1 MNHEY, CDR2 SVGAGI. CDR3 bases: TGTGCCAGCAGTACTAGGTACACGCAGTATTTT. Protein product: CASSTRYTQYF.

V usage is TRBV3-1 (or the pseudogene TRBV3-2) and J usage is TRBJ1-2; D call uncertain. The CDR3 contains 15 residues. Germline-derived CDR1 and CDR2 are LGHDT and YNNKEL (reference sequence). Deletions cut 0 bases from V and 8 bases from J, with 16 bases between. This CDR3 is CASSQDIGRHLGYTF. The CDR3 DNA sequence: TGTGCCAGCAGCCAAGACATAGGCAGACACTTGGGCTACACCTTC.

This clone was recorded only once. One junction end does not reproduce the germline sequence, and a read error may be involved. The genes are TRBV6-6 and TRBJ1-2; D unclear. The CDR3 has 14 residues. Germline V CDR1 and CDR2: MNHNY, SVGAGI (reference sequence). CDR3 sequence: CASRYSTGNYGYTF. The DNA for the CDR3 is TGTGCCAGCAGGTACTCCACGGGTAACTATGGCTACACCTTC.

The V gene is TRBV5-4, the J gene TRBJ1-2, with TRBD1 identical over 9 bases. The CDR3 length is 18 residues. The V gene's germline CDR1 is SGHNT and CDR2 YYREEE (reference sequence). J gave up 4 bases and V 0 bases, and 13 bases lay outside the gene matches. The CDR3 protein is CASSLAFTGTGYGYGYTF. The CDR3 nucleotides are TGTGCCAGCAGCTTGGCCTTCACCGGGACAGGGTATGGCTATGGCTACACCTTC.

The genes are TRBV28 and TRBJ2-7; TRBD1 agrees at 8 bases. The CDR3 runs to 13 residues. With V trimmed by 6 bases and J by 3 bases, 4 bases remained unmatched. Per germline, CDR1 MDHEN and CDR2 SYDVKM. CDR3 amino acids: CASRDRAIYEQYF. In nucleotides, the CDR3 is TGTGCCAGCAGGGACAGGGCAATCTACGAGCAGTACTTC.

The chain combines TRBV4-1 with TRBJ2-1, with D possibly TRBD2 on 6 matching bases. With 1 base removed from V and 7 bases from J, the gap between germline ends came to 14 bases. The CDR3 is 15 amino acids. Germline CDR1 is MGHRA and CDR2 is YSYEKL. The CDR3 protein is CASSQGAGTSNEQFF. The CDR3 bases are TGCGCCAGCAGCCAAGGAGCCGGGACTTCTAATGAGCAGTTCTTC.

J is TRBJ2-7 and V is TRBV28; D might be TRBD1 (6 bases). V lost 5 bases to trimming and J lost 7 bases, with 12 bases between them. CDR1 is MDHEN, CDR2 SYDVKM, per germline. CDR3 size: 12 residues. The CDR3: CASSRTVREQYF. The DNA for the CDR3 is TGTGCCAGCAGTCGGACAGTCAGGGAGCAGTACTTC.

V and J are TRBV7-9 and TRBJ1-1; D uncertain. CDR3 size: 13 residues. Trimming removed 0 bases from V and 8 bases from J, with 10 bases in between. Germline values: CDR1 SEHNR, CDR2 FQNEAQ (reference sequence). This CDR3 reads CASSLASRGEAFF. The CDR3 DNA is TGTGCCAGCAGCTTAGCATCGAGAGGGGAAGCTTTCTTT.

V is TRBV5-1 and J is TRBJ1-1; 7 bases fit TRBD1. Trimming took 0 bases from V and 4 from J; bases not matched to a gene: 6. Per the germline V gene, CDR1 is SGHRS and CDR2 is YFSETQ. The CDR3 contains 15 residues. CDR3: CASSLETGIGTEAFF. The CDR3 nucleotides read TGCGCCAGCAGCTTGGAGACAGGGATCGGCACTGAAGCTTTCTTT.

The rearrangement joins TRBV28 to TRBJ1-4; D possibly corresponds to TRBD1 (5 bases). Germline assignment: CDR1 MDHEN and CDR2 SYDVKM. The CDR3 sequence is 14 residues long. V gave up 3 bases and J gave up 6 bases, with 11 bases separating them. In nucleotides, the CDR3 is TGTGCCAGCAGTTTGGCAGGGAAATATGAAAAACTGTTTTTT. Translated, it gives CASSLAGKYEKLFF.

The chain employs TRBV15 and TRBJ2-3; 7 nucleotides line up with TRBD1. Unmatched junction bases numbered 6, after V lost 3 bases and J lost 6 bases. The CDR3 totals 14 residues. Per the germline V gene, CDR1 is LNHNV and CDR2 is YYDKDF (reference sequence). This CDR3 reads CATSSHRGRDTQYF. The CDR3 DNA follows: TGTGCCACCAGCAGCCACAGGGGAAGGGATACGCAGTATTTT.

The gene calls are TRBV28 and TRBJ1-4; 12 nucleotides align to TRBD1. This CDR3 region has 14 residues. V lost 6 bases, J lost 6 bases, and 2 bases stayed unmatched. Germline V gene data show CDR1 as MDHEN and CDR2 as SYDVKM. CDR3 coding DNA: TGTGCCAGCAGAGGGACAGGGGGCGATGAAAAACTGTTTTTT. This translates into CASRGTGGDEKLFF.

CDR3 protein: CAGDPGGFNYGYTF. The DNA for the CDR3 is TGTGCCGGCGATCCAGGGGGCTTTAACTATGGCTACACCTTC. The gene calls are TRBV2 and TRBJ1-2; 8 nucleotides match TRBD1. V lost 11 bases and J lost 1; bases outside the gene matches: 9. Germline V gives CDR1 SNHLY, CDR2 FYNNEI. This CDR3 is built from 14 residues. Full variable domain (rest looked up from reference TRBV2 and TRBJ1-2): EPEVTQTPSHQVTQMGQEVILRCVPISNHLYFYWYRQILGQKVEFLVSFYNNEISEKSEIFDDQFSVERPDGSNFTLKIRSTKLEDSAMYFCAGDPGGFNYGYTFGSGTRLTVV.